This TCR beta chain emerged from a study of T-cell memory formation after mild COVID-19. Findings and limits, study-wide: CD8+ contracting clones occupied EMRA, while CD4+ ones occupied mainly CM and EM. Balance between CD4 and CD8 was seen in clones contracting day 15 to 85, and a CD4+ lean was seen in later expanders.

There are many counts of this clonotype. Its antigen is undetermined. This CDR3 spans 14 amino acids. Trimming took 7 bases from V and 4 from J, leaving 16 bases between them. TCRdb recomputed calls from the 5' RACE reads with MiXCR, one row per CDR3 protein. The sample contains a few hundred thousand distinct CDR3 sequences, roughly 15% of which appear only once. The receptor was derived from a man younger than 30 who had mild COVID-19 (a few samples of this study predate the infection). Cell type and time point are not known. The sample comprised PBMCs or a T cell subset sorted from them (not recorded which). The V call is TRBV12-3 or TRBV12-4, the J call TRBJ1-1; D uncertain. The CDR3 coding sequence is TGTGCCAGCACCCCCGTCAATCGGGGCACTGAAGCTTTCTTT. Its protein product is CASTPVNRGTEAFF.